This entry concerns a single TCR beta chain. These data originate in a study of radiotherapy plus CTLA-4 blockade in lung cancer. TCRdb's copy holds only in-frame clones and misses some; the assay was immunoSEQ multiplex PCR. The sample holds under 65,000 clones, about 76% seen once. The germline CDR1 and CDR2 sequences are MDHEN and SYDVKM. This CDR3 is built from 12 residues. Trimming shortened V by 2 bases and J by 4 bases, and 5 bases separated the two germline ends. The sequencing here drew on peripheral blood, taken from a patient treated with radiotherapy plus ipilimumab. The chain carries TRBV28 and TRBJ1-2; D is unresolved. This receptor was identified in a human donor with non-small cell lung cancer whose response to radiotherapy plus ipilimumab could not be evaluated. CDR3 loop: CASSLVSYGYTF. The CDR3 DNA follows: TGTGCCAGCAGTTTAGTTAGCTATGGCTACACCTTC.